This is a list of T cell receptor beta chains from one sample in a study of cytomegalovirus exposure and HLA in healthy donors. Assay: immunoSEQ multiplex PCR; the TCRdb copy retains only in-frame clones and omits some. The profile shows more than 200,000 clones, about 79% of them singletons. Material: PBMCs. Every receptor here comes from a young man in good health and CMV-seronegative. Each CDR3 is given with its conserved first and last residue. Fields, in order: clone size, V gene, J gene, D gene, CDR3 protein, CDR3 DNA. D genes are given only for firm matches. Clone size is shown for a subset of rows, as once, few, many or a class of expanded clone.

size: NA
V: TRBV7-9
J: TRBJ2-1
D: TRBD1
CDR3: CASSYGQTGEQFF
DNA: TGTGCCAGCAGCTATGGTCAGACAGGGGAGCAGTTCTTC

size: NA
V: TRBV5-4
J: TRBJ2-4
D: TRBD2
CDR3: CASRRLAGGTKNIQYF
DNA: TGTGCCAGCAGGCGCCTAGCGGGAGGGACCAAAAACATTCAGTACTTC

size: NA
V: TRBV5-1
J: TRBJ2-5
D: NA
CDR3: CASSLWEEETQYF
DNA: TGCGCCAGCAGCTTGTGGGAGGAGGAGACCCAGTACTTC

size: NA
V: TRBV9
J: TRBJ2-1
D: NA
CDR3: CASSSAQGGEQFF
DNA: TGTGCCAGCAGCTCCGCACAGGGGGGGGAGCAGTTCTTC

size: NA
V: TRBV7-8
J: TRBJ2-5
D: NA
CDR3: CASSSVRVQETQYF
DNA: TGTGCCAGCAGCAGCGTTAGAGTCCAAGAGACCCAGTACTTC

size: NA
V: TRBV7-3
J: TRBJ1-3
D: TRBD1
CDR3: CASSRGQGDSGNTIYF
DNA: TGTGCCAGCAGCCGGGGACAGGGCGACTCTGGAAACACCATATATTTT

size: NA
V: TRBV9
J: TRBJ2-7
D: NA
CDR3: CASSVDFGYEQYF
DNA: TGTGCCAGCAGCGTAGATTTCGGCTACGAGCAGTACTTC

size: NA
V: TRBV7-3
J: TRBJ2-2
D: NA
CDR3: CASSWGDTGELFF
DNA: TGTGCCAGCAGCTGGGGAGACACCGGGGAGCTGTTTTTT

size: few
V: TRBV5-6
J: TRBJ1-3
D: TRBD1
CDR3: CASSLVHRGSGNTIYF
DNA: TGTGCCAGCAGCTTGGTTCACAGGGGCTCTGGAAACACCATATATTTT

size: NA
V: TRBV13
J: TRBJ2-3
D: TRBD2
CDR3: CASSLVGLAGDTDTQYF
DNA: TGTGCCAGCAGCTTAGTTGGGCTAGCGGGGGACACAGATACGCAGTATTTT

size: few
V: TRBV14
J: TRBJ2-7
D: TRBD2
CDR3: CASSQGGGPNF
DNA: TGTGCCAGCAGCCAGGGGGGGGGACCTAACTTC

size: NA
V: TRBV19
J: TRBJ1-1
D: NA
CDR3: CASSIIGSREAFF
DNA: TGTGCCAGTAGTATAATCGGTTCACGAGAAGCTTTCTTT

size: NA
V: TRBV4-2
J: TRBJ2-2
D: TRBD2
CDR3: CASSQTAGIGTGELFF
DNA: TGTGCCAGCAGCCAAACAGCGGGAATTGGGACCGGGGAGCTGTTTTTT

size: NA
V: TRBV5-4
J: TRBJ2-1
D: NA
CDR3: CASNLRGEQFF
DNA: TGTGCCAGCAACTTGAGGGGTGAGCAGTTCTTC

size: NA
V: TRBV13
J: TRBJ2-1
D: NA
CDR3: CASSPGQGLAYNEQFF
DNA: TGTGCCAGCAGCCCCGGGCAGGGACTTGCCTACAATGAGCAGTTCTTC

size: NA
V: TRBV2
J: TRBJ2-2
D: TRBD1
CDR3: CASSEQGARNHGELFF
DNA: TGTGCCAGCAGTGAACAGGGGGCGCGAAATCACGGGGAGCTGTTTTTT

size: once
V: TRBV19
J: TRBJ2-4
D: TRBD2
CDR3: CASSIDAGGKNIQYF
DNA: TGTGCCAGTAGTATAGATGCGGGAGGCAAAAACATTCAGTACTTC

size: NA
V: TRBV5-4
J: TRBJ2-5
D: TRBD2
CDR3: CASSLSGSGYPETQYF
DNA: TGTGCCAGCAGCTTGAGCGGGAGCGGATATCCAGAGACCCAGTACTTC

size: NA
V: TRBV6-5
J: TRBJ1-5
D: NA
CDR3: CATATVEGYQPQHF
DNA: TGTGCCACCGCGACAGTCGAAGGGTATCAGCCCCAGCATTTT

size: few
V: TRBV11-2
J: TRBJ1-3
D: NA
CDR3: CASSLGVVVGNTIYF
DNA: TGTGCCAGCAGCTTAGGAGTTGTTGTCGGAAACACCATATATTTT

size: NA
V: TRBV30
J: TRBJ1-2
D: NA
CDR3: CAWTAGASSNYGYTF
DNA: TGTGCCTGGACAGCTGGGGCCTCCTCTAACTATGGCTACACCTTC

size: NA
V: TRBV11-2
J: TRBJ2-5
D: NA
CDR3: CASSLEGRRDQETQYF
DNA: TGTGCCAGCAGCTTAGAGGGGAGGCGGGATCAAGAGACCCAGTACTTC

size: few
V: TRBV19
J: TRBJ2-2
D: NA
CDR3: CASRHATGKSNTGELFF
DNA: TGTGCCAGTAGGCACGCCACAGGGAAATCGAACACCGGGGAGCTGTTTTTT

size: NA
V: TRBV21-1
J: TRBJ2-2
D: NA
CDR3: CASSKDCDRSPNTGELFF
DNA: TGTGCCAGCAGCAAAGACTGTGACAGGTCACCAAACACCGGGGAGCTGTTTTTT

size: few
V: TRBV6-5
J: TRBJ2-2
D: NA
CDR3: CASSYTRVTGELFF
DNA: TGTGCCAGCAGTTATACGAGGGTCACCGGGGAGCTGTTTTTT

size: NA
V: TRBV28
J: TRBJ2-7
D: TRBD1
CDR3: CASSFGLGQGAYEQYF
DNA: TGTGCCAGCAGTTTTGGCTTGGGGCAGGGGGCATACGAGCAGTACTTC

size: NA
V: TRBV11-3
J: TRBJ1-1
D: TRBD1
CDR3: CASSLPDRETEAFF
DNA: TGTGCCAGCAGCTTACCCGACAGGGAAACTGAAGCTTTCTTT

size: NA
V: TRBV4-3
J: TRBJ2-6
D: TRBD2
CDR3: CASSQQYRSWEGYHPGANVLTF
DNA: TGCGCCAGCAGCCAACAATATCGGTCTTGGGAGGGCTACCATCCTGGGGCCAACGTCCTGACTTTC

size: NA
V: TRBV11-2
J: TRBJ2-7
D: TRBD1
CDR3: CASSVDRVRYEQYF
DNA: TGTGCCAGCAGCGTGGACAGGGTTCGATACGAGCAGTACTTC

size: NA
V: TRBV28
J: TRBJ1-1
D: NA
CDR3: CASSTGTEAFF
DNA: TGTGCCAGCAGCACAGGGACTGAAGCTTTCTTT

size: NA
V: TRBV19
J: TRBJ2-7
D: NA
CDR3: CASSISKYSYEQYF
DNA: TGTGCCAGTAGTATAAGCAAATACTCCTACGAGCAGTACTTC

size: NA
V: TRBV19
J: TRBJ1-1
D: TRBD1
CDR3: CASSISGGVGVLSTEAFF
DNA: TGTGCCAGTAGTATATCAGGGGGCGTAGGGGTTCTTAGCACTGAAGCTTTCTTT

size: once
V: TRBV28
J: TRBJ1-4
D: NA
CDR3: CASSLPGATNEKLFF
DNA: TGTGCCAGCAGTCTGCCCGGAGCAACTAATGAAAAACTGTTTTTT

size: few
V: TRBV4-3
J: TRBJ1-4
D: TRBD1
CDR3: CASSHPGTGGDPGKLFF
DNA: TGCGCCAGCAGCCATCCCGGGACAGGGGGCGACCCGGGGAAACTGTTTTTT

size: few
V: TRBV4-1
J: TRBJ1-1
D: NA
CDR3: CASSGGTATEAFF
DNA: TGCGCCAGCAGCGGTGGGACTGCTACTGAAGCTTTCTTT

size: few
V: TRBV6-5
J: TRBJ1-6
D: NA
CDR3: CASSYRGYSPLHF
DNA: TGTGCCAGCAGTTACAGGGGTTATTCACCCCTCCACTTT

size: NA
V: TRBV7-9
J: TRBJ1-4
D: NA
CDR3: CASSPAPGRLNEKLFF
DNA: TGTGCCAGCAGCCCCGCCCCAGGGAGGCTTAATGAAAAACTGTTTTTT

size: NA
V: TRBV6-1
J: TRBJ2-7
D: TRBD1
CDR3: CASSSPTGSRYEQYF
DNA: TGTGCCAGCAGTTCCCCGACAGGGAGTCGGTACGAGCAGTACTTC

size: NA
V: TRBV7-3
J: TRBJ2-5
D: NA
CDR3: CASSLGAAETQYF
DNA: TGTGCCAGCAGCTTAGGGGCCGCGGAGACCCAGTACTTC

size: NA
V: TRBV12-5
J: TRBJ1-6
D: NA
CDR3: CASGFPRSGGFDSPLHF
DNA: TGTGCTAGTGGTTTTCCCCGCTCCGGAGGTTTCGATTCACCCCTCCACTTT

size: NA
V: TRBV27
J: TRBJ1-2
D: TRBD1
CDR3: CASCNRGDNYGYTF
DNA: TGTGCCAGCTGCAACAGGGGGGATAACTATGGCTACACCTTC

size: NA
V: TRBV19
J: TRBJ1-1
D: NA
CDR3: CASSEGLTNTEAFF
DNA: TGTGCCAGTAGTGAGGGACTCACGAACACTGAAGCTTTCTTT

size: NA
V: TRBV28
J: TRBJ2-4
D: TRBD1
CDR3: CASKSRTGGGRRENIQYF
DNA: TGTGCCAGCAAATCCAGGACAGGGGGCGGCCGGCGCGAAAACATTCAGTACTTC

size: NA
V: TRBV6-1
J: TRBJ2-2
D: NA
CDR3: CASRQGPTNTGELFF
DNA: TGTGCCAGCAGGCAGGGCCCCACGAACACCGGGGAGCTGTTTTTT

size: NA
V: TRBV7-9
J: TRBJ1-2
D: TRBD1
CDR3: CSSSFEGQGKSGYTF
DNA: TGTTCCAGCAGCTTTGAAGGACAGGGGAAAAGTGGCTACACCTTC

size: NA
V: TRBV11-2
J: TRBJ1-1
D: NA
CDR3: CASSLDSGEAFF
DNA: TGTGCCAGCAGCTTAGATTCCGGTGAAGCTTTCTTT

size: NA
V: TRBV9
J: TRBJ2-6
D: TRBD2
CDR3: CASSAGLALVSGANVLTF
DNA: TGTGCCAGCAGCGCGGGACTAGCGTTGGTCTCTGGGGCCAACGTCCTGACTTTC

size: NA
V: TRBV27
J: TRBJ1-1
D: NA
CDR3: CASSLSSGFNTEAFF
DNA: TGTGCCAGCAGTTTATCGAGCGGTTTTAACACTGAAGCTTTCTTT

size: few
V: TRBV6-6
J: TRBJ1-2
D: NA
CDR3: CASSSQGGSYTF
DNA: TGTGCCAGCAGTTCACAGGGTGGGAGCTACACCTTC

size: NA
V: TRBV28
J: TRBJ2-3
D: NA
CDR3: CASSLGSGDTDTQYF
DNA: TGTGCCAGCAGTTTGGGTAGCGGAGACACAGATACGCAGTATTTT